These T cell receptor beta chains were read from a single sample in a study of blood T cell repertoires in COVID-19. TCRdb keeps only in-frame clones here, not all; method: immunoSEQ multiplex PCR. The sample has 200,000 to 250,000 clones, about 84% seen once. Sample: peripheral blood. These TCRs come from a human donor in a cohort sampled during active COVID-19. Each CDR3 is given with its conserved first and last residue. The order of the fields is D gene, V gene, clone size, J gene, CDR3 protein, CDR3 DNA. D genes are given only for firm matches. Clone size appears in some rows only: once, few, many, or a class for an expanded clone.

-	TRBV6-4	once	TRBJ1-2	CASSVPRVDGYTF	TGTGCCAGCAGTGTTCCCAGGGTGGATGGCTACACCTTC
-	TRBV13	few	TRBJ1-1	CASSLVGVTEAFF	TGTGCCAGCAGCTTAGTAGGGGTCACTGAAGCTTTCTTT
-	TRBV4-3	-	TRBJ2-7	CASSQDYAGLNEQYF	TGCGCCAGCAGCCAAGATTACGCAGGGCTGAACGAGCAGTACTTC
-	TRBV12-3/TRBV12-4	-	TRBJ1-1	CATQNTVNTEAFF	TGTGCCACACAAAACACAGTGAACACTGAAGCTTTCTTT
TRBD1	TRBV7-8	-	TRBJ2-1	CASSLRQGPYNEQFF	TGTGCCAGCAGCTTACGACAGGGACCCTACAATGAGCAGTTCTTC
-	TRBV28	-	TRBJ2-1	CASSFPTGGPSSYNEQFF	TGTGCCAGCAGTTTCCCGACAGGTGGGCCAAGCTCCTACAATGAGCAGTTCTTC
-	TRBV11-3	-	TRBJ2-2	CASSPGRFDTGELFF	TGTGCCAGCAGCCCAGGGAGGTTCGACACCGGGGAGCTGTTTTTT
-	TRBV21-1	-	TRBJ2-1	CASSAPGTGECNEQFF	TGTGCCAGCAGCGCCCCCGGGACAGGGGAATGCAATGAGCAGTTCTTC
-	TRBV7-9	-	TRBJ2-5	CASSLARGSAETQYF	TGTGCCAGCAGCTTAGCTCGGGGTAGCGCGGAGACCCAGTACTTC
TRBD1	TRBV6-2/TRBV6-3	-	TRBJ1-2	CASSYSGQGNYGYTF	TGTGCCAGCAGTTACTCCGGACAGGGGAACTATGGCTACACCTTC
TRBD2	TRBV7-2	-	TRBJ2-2	CASSPRTSGPTGELFF	TGTGCCAGCAGCCCCCGGACTAGCGGGCCTACCGGGGAGCTGTTTTTT
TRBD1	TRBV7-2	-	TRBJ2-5	CASSLGRSGGTETQYF	TGTGCCAGCAGCTTAGGTCGGTCAGGGGGCACAGAGACCCAGTACTTC
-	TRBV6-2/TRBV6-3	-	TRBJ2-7	CASSYRTAYEQYF	TGTGCCAGCAGTTACCGGACAGCCTACGAGCAGTACTTC
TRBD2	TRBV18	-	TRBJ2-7	CASSSRLAGGPEQYF	TGTGCCAGCTCATCACGACTAGCGGGAGGTCCCGAGCAGTACTTC
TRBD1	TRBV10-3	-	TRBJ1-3	CAIAPETGRGNTIYF	TGTGCCATCGCTCCCGAGACAGGGCGTGGAAACACCATATATTTT
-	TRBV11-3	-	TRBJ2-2	CASSPSLGRGNTGELFF	TGTGCCAGCAGCCCCTCTTTGGGCAGGGGGAACACCGGGGAGCTGTTTTTT
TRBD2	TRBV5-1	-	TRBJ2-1	CASSFSGGANNEQFF	TGCGCCAGCAGCTTTAGCGGGGGGGCGAACAATGAGCAGTTCTTC
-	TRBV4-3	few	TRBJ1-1	CASSQERSRGTEAFF	TGCGCCAGCAGCCAAGAACGAAGCAGGGGCACTGAAGCTTTCTTT
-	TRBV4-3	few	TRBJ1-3	CASSQAGATGNTIYF	TGCGCCAGCAGCCAAGCAGGGGCTACGGGAAACACCATATATTTT
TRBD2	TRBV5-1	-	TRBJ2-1	CASSPEPSGRSGEQFF	TGCGCCAGCAGCCCGGAGCCGAGCGGGAGGAGCGGTGAGCAGTTCTTC
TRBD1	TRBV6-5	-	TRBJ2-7	CASSRDRQYF	TGTGCCAGCAGCCGGGACAGGCAGTACTTC
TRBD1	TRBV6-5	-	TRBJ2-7	CASSPQRQGGYEQYF	TGTGCCAGCAGCCCCCAAAGACAGGGGGGCTACGAGCAGTACTTC
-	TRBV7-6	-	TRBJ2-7	CASSSTRSSTILYEQYF	TGTGCCAGCAGCTCGACTCGGAGCTCGACCATTCTCTACGAGCAGTACTTC
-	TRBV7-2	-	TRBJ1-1	CASSLLGNRANTEAFF	TGTGCCAGCAGCTTATTAGGGAACAGGGCGAACACTGAAGCTTTCTTT
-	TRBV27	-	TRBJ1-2	CASSQREGYGYTF	TGTGCCAGCAGTCAAAGGGAGGGCTATGGCTACACCTTC
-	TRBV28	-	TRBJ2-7	CASRAASAPAYEQYF	TGTGCCAGCAGAGCAGCTAGCGCGCCGGCCTACGAGCAGTACTTC
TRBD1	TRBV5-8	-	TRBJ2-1	CASSDLIGTGVEGTHNEQFF	TGTGCCAGCAGCGACCTAATCGGGACAGGGGTCGAGGGGACCCACAATGAGCAGTTCTTC
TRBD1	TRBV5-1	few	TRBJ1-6	CASSAGQGRYNSPLHF	TGCGCCAGCAGCGCGGGACAGGGCCGCTATAATTCACCCCTCCACTTT
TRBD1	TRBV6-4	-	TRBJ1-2	CASRPRTGGWYGYTF	TGTGCCAGCAGACCCCGGACAGGGGGCTGGTATGGCTACACCTTC
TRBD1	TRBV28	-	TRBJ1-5	CASRPQGPHQPQHF	TGTGCCAGCAGGCCACAGGGGCCCCATCAGCCCCAGCATTTT
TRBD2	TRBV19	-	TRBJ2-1	CASSRGRGAGGPWEYNEQFF	TGTGCCAGTAGTAGGGGAAGGGGAGCGGGAGGTCCCTGGGAATACAATGAGCAGTTCTTC
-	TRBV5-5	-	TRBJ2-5	CASSLGQSGETQYF	TGTGCCAGCAGCCTAGGACAGTCCGGGGAGACCCAGTACTTC
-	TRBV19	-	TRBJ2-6	CASNGGEAGANVLTF	TGTGCCAGTAACGGAGGGGAGGCTGGGGCCAACGTCCTGACTTTC
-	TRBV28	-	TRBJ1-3	CASRGKGWWDTIYF	TGTGCCAGCAGAGGAAAGGGGTGGTGGGACACCATATATTTT
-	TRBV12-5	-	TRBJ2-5	CASGRDNQETQYF	TGTGCTAGTGGGAGGGACAATCAAGAGACCCAGTACTTC
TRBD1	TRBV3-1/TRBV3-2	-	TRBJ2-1	CASSQDRGNEQFF	TGTGCCAGCAGCCAAGACAGGGGGAATGAGCAGTTCTTC
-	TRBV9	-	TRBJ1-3	CASSVATAPPGEGSSGNTIYF	TGTGCCAGCAGCGTAGCTACGGCCCCCCCGGGAGAGGGAAGCTCTGGAAACACCATATATTTT
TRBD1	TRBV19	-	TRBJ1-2	CASSAPLGQGAGYTF	TGTGCCAGTAGTGCCCCCTTGGGACAGGGGGCTGGCTACACCTTC
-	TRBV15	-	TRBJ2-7	CATSGESGVYEQYF	TGTGCCACCAGCGGGGAATCGGGGGTGTACGAGCAGTACTTC
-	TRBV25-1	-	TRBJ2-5	CASNGEWGETQYF	TGTGCCAGCAATGGGGAGTGGGGAGAGACCCAGTACTTC
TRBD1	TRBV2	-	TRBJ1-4	CASSEGQGEGEKLFF	TGTGCCAGCAGTGAAGGTCAGGGGGAAGGTGAAAAACTGTTTTTT
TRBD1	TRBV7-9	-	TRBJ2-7	CASSLTPGGSYEQYF	TGTGCCAGCAGCTTAACTCCAGGGGGTTCCTACGAGCAGTACTTC
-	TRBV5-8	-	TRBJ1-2	CASFLGATFYGYTF	TGTGCCAGCTTTTTGGGGGCCACTTTTTATGGCTACACCTTC
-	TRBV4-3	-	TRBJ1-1	CASSQGLKGGFEAFF	TGCGCCAGCAGCCAAGGACTCAAAGGAGGCTTTGAAGCTTTCTTT
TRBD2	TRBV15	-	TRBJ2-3	CATSRGVASGGPTDTQYF	TGTGCCACCAGCAGAGGGGTAGCTTCGGGGGGGCCAACAGATACGCAGTATTTT
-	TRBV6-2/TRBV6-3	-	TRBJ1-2	CASSYRTRGGYTF	TGTGCCAGCAGTTACCGAACCCGGGGTGGCTACACCTTC
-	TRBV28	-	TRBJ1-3	CASSMGGGNTIYF	TGTGCCAGCAGTATGGGTGGCGGGAACACCATATATTTT
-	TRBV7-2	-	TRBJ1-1	CASSPRTGLSTEAFF	TGTGCCAGCAGCCCACGGACGGGGTTGAGCACTGAAGCTTTCTTT
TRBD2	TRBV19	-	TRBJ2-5	CASSIGTSGRKTQYF	TGTGCCAGTAGTATCGGGACTAGCGGGAGGAAGACCCAGTACTTC
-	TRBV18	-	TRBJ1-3	CASSPPGASGNTIYF	TGTGCCAGCTCACCACCGGGGGCCTCTGGAAACACCATATATTTT
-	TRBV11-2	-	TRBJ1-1	CASSLDPHLQGWNTEAFF	TGTGCCAGCAGCTTAGATCCCCACCTGCAGGGGTGGAACACTGAAGCTTTCTTT
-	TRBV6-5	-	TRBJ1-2	CASRATMRDYGYTF	TGTGCCAGCAGAGCAACTATGAGGGACTATGGCTACACCTTC
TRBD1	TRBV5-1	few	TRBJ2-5	CASRTGGRETQYF	TGCGCCAGCCGGACAGGGGGCAGGGAGACCCAGTACTTC
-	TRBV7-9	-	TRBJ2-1	CASSLLRLAGNEQFF	TGTGCCAGCAGCTTACTTAGGCTAGCTGGGAATGAGCAGTTCTTC
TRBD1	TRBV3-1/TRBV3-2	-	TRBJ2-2	CASSQGGTGLRTGELFF	TGTGCCAGCAGCCAAGGCGGGACAGGGCTTCGCACCGGGGAGCTGTTTTTT
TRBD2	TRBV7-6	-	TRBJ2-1	CASSLALPSGSNNEQFF	TGTGCCAGCAGCTTAGCCCTTCCTAGCGGGAGTAACAATGAGCAGTTCTTC
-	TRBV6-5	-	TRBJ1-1	CASSGHRKTEAFF	TGTGCCAGCAGCGGACACCGAAAGACTGAAGCTTTCTTT
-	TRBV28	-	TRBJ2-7	CASSFGGINEQYF	TGTGCCAGCAGTTTTGGGGGGATTAACGAGCAGTACTTC
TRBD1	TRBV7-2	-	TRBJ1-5	CASSLVQGAFSQPQHF	TGTGCCAGCAGCTTAGTCCAGGGGGCGTTCTCTCAGCCCCAGCATTTT
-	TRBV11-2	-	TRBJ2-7	CASSSGYEQYF	TGTGCCAGCAGCTCGGGCTACGAGCAGTACTTC